The present T cell receptor beta chain was sequenced within a study of precursors of human CD4 cytotoxic T cells listed by TCRdb under 2018. At the level of the whole study: In total, CD4+ memory subsets from around 15 donors went into the bulk TCR-seq analysis. Sequences for both the TCRalpha and TCRbeta chains came out of the TCR-seq analysis of over 11 donors (table S7). The research as a whole found: IL-7Rhigh and IL-7R- TEMRA subsets showed more restricted TCR repertoires, with lower diversity and more expanded clonotypes, than TCM and TEM subsets. Only about 95% of the 14 donors were included in some bulk TCR-seq comparisons, which suggests that not every subset was available for every donor. The limitation that the direction of differentiation between precursor and effector cells cannot be definitively established by a human observational design was noted by the authors. A larger fraction of IL-7Rhigh TEMRA clonotypes than of TEM or TCM clonotypes was made up of expanded effector clonotypes.

V is clipped by 6 bases and J by 2 bases, and the sequence between their germline boundaries is 9 bases long. Taken from cysteine to phenylalanine, the CDR3 has 13 residues. Left in the record is the CDR3 DNA by itself, 39 bases read in frame from the first base. Based on the germline V gene (reference sequence), the CDR1 and CDR2 sequences are MNHEY and SMNVEV. This clonotype is termed large (0.1 to 1%). No antigen is known for it. Base qualities are missing; no much larger clone stands one base away. To test a precursor-effector relationship among CD4 cytotoxic T cells, bulk UMI-based TCR sequencing was performed on four sorted CD4+ memory subsets (TCM, TEM, IL-7Rhigh TEMRA, IL-7R- TEMRA). Cells were obtained from peripheral blood mononuclear cells that had been isolated from human blood. Data came from an Illumina MiSeq. As for the original processing: The Shannon-Wiener index, calculated in VDJtools, was used to measure repertoire diversity. TCRbeta clonotypes with a clonotype frequency of at least 3 were defined as expanded. In-frame beta chains were kept once TCRdb had trimmed the public reads at Q25 with fastp and called clones with MiXCR. Each record represents a unique CDR3 protein, reported with the most common genes and DNA among its rows. For this entry, the V and J calls and clone size follow TCRdb and not the study's own pipeline. A total of about 460 distinct CDR3 sequences appear in this sample, around 20% of them only once. 30% to 45% of the sample belongs to the ten largest clones.

The rearrangement joined TRBV27 to TRBJ2-3; the D gene is unclear. The source is a human donor in good health. Sequencing was carried out using memory CD4+ T cells from blood (PBMCs). CDR3 region: CASRVGHTDTQYF. The nucleotides read TGTGCCAGCAGGGTTGGTCACACAGATACGCAGTATTTT.